Listed here are 20 T cell receptor beta chains from one sample, sequenced in a study of T cell repertoires in cytomegalovirus infection (dated by TCRdb to between 2019 and 2020). TCRdb names Illumina HiSeq 1500 as the instrument used. TCRdb trimmed the raw reads at Q25, called clones with MiXCR and kept productive beta chains. Every distinct CDR3 protein forms one entry, paired with its most common genes and DNA. This sample is represented by about 920,000 distinct CDR3 sequences; about 33% of them were singletons. The ten largest make up about an eighth of the sample. Interpreted using the paper, the treatment or condition label stands for: in vitro stimulation with specific CMV peptide epitopes to enrich CMV-specific T cells. These receptors' targets are unknown. This specimen consisted of cultured CD8+ T cells from PBMCs, obtained from culture after CMV antigen stimulation. The origin of the receptors is a human donor in good health (CMV status not recorded). Some clones in this sample may be carry-over from other donors' samples.

This clonotype was observed many times. The CDR3 sequence: CASSPLGVNTEAFF. Written as DNA, the CDR3 is TGTGCCAGCAGTCCCCTCGGGGTGAACACTGAAGCTTTCTTT. The chain uses TRBV12-3 or TRBV12-4 and TRBJ1-1; D uncertain. The CDR3 loop spans 14 amino acids. Trimming left V 5 bases short and J 0 bases short, with 10 bases between.

The chain recombines TRBV5-6 with TRBJ1-1; possibly TRBD1 for D (5 bases). Looked up from germline, CDR1 is SGHDT and CDR2 is YYEEEE. Trimming took 1 base from V and 6 from J, leaving 16 bases between them. The CDR3 covers 15 residues. CDR3 sequence reads: CASSLYGARVAEAFF. CDR3 bases: TGTGCCAGCAGCTTGTATGGGGCCAGGGTCGCTGAAGCTTTCTTT.

This clonotype was seen a few times. This sequence joins TRBV28 and TRBJ2-1; D gene uncertain. Looked up from germline, CDR1 is MDHEN and CDR2 is SYDVKM. Trimming took 1 base from V and 4 from J, leaving 11 bases between them. The CDR3 extends over 15 amino acids. The CDR3 sequence is CASSLSTAPYNEQFF. In DNA, the CDR3 is TGTGCCAGCAGTTTATCAACAGCCCCATACAATGAGCAGTTCTTC.

The genes are TRBV7-9 and TRBJ1-6; D not resolved. Germline CDR1 is SEHNR and CDR2 is FQNEAQ (reference sequence). The V end was cut by 5 bases, the J end by 0 bases, with 11 bases between. The CDR3 runs to 16 residues. The CDR3 DNA is TGTGCCAGCAGCCCCAGGAGGAGCTCCTATAATTCACCCCTCCACTTT. This gives the protein CASSPRRSSYNSPLHF.

On this clonotype itself: The junction departs from the called germline gene at one end, perhaps through a read error. V is TRBV6-6 and J is TRBJ2-1; D not certain. This CDR3 has 16 residues. Germline loops: CDR1 MNHNY, CDR2 SVGAGI (reference sequence). CDR3 coding DNA: TGTGCCAGCAGTTACCGATCCCCTGATTATTACAATAAGCAGTTCTTC. This sequence encodes CASSYRSPDYYNKQFF.

Many counts were recorded for this clonotype. At one end, the junction sequence differs from germline, possibly due to a read error. The rearrangement links TRBV7-2 to TRBJ1-5; 8 bases map to TRBD1. The CDR3 sequence is 15 residues long. The germline V gene has CDR1 SGHTA and CDR2 FQGNSA. The CDR3 spells CASSLASGGKQPQHF. The CDR3 bases are TGTGCCAGCAGCTTAGCATCAGGGGGCAAGCAGCCCCAGCATTTT.

Ten or more counts support this clonotype. J is TRBJ1-5 and V is TRBV12-5; D is ambiguous. Trimming removed 5 bases at V and 0 bases at J, with 8 bases between. This CDR3 is built from 14 residues. The V gene's germline CDR1 is LGHNT and CDR2 FRNRAP. The chain's CDR3 is CASGNPGSNQPQHF. CDR3 nucleotides: TGTGCTAGTGGTAACCCGGGTAGCAATCAGCCCCAGCATTTT.

The DNA of the CDR3 is TGTGCCAGCAGTTTCGCAGGGGGCGAGCAGTACGTC. Amino acids: CASSFAGGEQYV. The chain couples TRBV28 to TRBJ2-7; 7 bases line up with TRBD1. The CDR3 contains 12 residues. Losses at the gene ends were 3 bases for V and 6 bases for J; bases not matched to a gene: 2. Per germline, CDR1 MDHEN and CDR2 SYDVKM.

The CDR3 DNA follows: TGTGCTACGAGACAGGACGACACCGGGGAGCTGTTTTTT. It translates to CATRQDDTGELFF. The chain joins TRBV7-6 to TRBJ2-2; D possibly corresponds to TRBD1 (6 bases). From germline, CDR1 is SGHVS and CDR2 FNYEAQ. There are 13 residues in the CDR3.

This clonotype has only a few counts. The V gene is TRBV19, the J gene TRBJ1-1; D gene ambiguous. Germline CDR1 LNHDA, CDR2 SQIVND (reference sequence). V was shortened by 3 bases and J by 0 bases, with 11 bases between the two germline ends. The CDR3 runs to 15 residues. The CDR3 coding sequence is TGTGCCAGTAGTATGACGGGGAACTTGAACACTGAAGCTTTCTTT. It translates to CASSMTGNLNTEAFF.

This clonotype was observed a few times. The chain recombines TRBV6-5 with TRBJ1-2; D is perhaps TRBD1 (5 bases). The germline V gene has CDR1 MNHEY and CDR2 SVGAGI. V dropped 4 bases and J dropped 6 bases, with 6 bases sitting between them. The CDR3 is 11 residues long. In nucleotides, the CDR3 is TGTGCCAGCAGTTCAGGGCATGGCTACACCTTC. As protein: CASSSGHGYTF.

The chain links TRBV6-1 to TRBJ2-1; 7 bases fit TRBD2. Germline V gene data show CDR1 as MNHNS and CDR2 as SASEGT. The trim removed 4 bases at V and 4 bases at J, leaving 7 bases unmatched. The CDR3 is 15 residues long. The CDR3 region has the DNA TGTGCCAGCAGTGGTCTGGCGGGGGAATACAATGAGCAGTTCTTC. This codes for CASSGLAGEYNEQFF.

This clonotype turned up a few times. The J gene is TRBJ2-2, the V gene TRBV4-1; no reliable D call. The V gene's germline CDR1 is MGHRA and CDR2 YSYEKL. V was shortened by 0 bases and J by 0 bases, with 5 bases between the two germline ends. This CDR3 has 15 amino acids. The CDR3 DNA follows: TGCGCCAGCAGCCAAGAGAACACGAACACCGGGGAGCTGTTTTTT. It is translated as CASSQENTNTGELFF.

In its sample, this clonotype was seen a few times. The gene calls are TRBV4-3 and TRBJ2-2; D may be TRBD2 (6 bases). Trimming removed 0 bases at V and 4 bases at J, with 12 bases between. The CDR3 covers 16 residues. The germline V gene encodes CDR1 LGHNA and CDR2 YSLEER. In DNA, the CDR3 is TGCGCCAGCAGCCAAGATATTGCGGGGAGCACCGGGGAGCTGTTTTTT. This encodes CASSQDIAGSTGELFF.

Ten or more counts support this clonotype. The V and J genes are TRBV7-3 and TRBJ2-1; possibly TRBD2 for D (6 bases). The CDR3 is 16 amino acids. Germline CDR1 and CDR2: SGHTA and FQGTGA. Trimming left V 4 bases short and J 0 bases short, with 13 bases between. The CDR3 loop reads CASSSIGGSSYNEQFF. DNA for the CDR3: TGTGCCAGCAGCTCGATTGGGGGGAGCTCCTACAATGAGCAGTTCTTC.

The chain employs TRBV7-9 and TRBJ1-2; D is ambiguous. In germline, CDR1 is SEHNR, CDR2 FQNEAQ (reference sequence). V lost 5 bases and J lost 8, with 18 bases in between. This CDR3 comprises 14 residues. The CDR3 loop reads CASSLPSVIGGYTF. In nucleotides, the CDR3 is TGTGCCAGCAGCCTCCCCTCGGTGATTGGGGGCTACACCTTC.

A single count supports this clonotype. This chain joins TRBV5-6 and TRBJ2-2, with D hard to call. This CDR3 contains 16 residues. The V gene's germline CDR1 is SGHDT and CDR2 YYEEEE. V lost 4 bases and J lost 5, with 18 bases in between. The CDR3 bases are TGTGCCAGCAGCGCCCCACTCCCCGGTGTAACCGGGGAGCTGTTTTTT. This codes for CASSAPLPGVTGELFF.

This clonotype was recorded many times. CDR3 sequence: CASSPPRQGIRDEQFF. Written as DNA, the CDR3 is TGTGCCAGCAGCCCACCCAGACAGGGGATTAGGGATGAGCAGTTCTTC. The rearrangement links TRBV7-9 to TRBJ2-1, with TRBD1 identical over 8 bases. V was pared by 5 bases and J by 8 bases, with 14 bases of the junction left unmatched. CDR1 SEHNR and CDR2 FQNEAQ come from the germline V gene (reference sequence). The CDR3 extends over 16 amino acids.

This clonotype was detected only a few times. This chain joins TRBV20-1 and TRBJ2-1; no firm D call. Trimming stripped 5 bases from V and 6 bases from J, with 8 bases between. The CDR3 extends over 11 amino acids. Germline CDR1 reads DFQATT; CDR2 reads SNEGSKA (reference sequence). CDR3 sequence (DNA): TGCAGTGCTTTTTTCTTCAATGAGCAGTTCTTC. Its protein product is CSAFFFNEQFF.

The chain joins TRBV20-1 to TRBJ1-1; 10 bases fit TRBD1. Germline assignment: CDR1 DFQATT and CDR2 SNEGSKA (reference sequence). V dropped 4 bases and J dropped 4; count of bases not matched to a gene: 21. CDR3 length: 19 residues. As DNA, the CDR3 is TGCAGTGCTAACCCCCACCTTAGACAGGGGGCAGGTTTTGGCACTGAAGCTTTCTTT. It specifies CSANPHLRQGAGFGTEAFF.